The 7 T cell receptor beta chains below all came from one sample that was sequenced in a study of response to subunit inactivated influenza vaccine. TCRdb ran MiXCR on the RT-PCR reads and lists one entry per CDR3 protein. The table shows 500,000 to 600,000 distinct CDR3 sequences, with roughly 8.2% occurring only once. Here the sequenced sample was PBMCs from blood, taken roughly 24 months after vaccination. All receptors come from a man aged 50 to 75 who received an inactivated influenza vaccine.

V usage is TRBV6-2 or TRBV6-3 and J usage is TRBJ2-3; D perhaps matches TRBD1 (7 bases). Per germline, CDR1 MNHEY and CDR2 SVGEGT. The CDR3 runs to 16 residues. V was shortened by 3 bases and J by 2 bases, with 15 bases between the two germline ends. The CDR3 DNA reads as TGTGCCAGCAGTTATTCAGACAGGGACTTCACAGATACGCAGTATTTT. Amino acid sequence: CASSYSDRDFTDTQYF.

In this sample, this clonotype turned up many times. The rearrangement joins TRBV12-3 or TRBV12-4 to TRBJ2-4, with 7 bases lining up with TRBD1. CDR3 length: 12 amino acids. Losses at the gene ends were 6 bases for V and 9 bases for J; bases not matched to a gene: 5. The CDR3 protein is CASSTGESIQYF. DNA for the CDR3: TGTGCCAGCAGCACAGGGGAGAGCATTCAGTACTTC.

This clonotype came up a few times. The chain has TRBV12-3 or TRBV12-4 and TRBJ2-2; no clear D gene. The CDR3 loop spans 12 amino acids. Trimming removed 8 bases at V and 6 bases at J, with 10 bases between. The CDR3 DNA reads TGTGCCAGCTGTACTGGCGCCGGGGAGCTGTTTTTT. This sequence encodes CASCTGAGELFF.

On this clonotype: This may be a read error, as it is one base from a much larger clone. The chain uses TRBV20-1 and TRBJ1-2; no firm D call. This CDR3 has 13 amino acids. Germline V CDR1 and CDR2: DFQATT, SNEGSKA (reference sequence). The V end was cut by 5 bases, the J end by 1 base, with 11 bases between. The CDR3 region is CSAGPESNYGYTF. DNA of the CDR3: TGCAGTGCTGGACCCGAGAGTAACTATGGCTACACCTTC.

This clonotype was seen at least ten times. The chain links TRBV20-1 to TRBJ2-5, with D perhaps TRBD1 (6 bases). The V end was cut by 4 bases, the J end by 9 bases, with 6 bases between. The CDR3 totals 9 residues. The germline CDR1 and CDR2 sequences are DFQATT and SNEGSKA (reference sequence). The CDR3 DNA follows: TGCAGTGCTAAGGGGGCCCAGTACTTC. It yields the protein CSAKGAQYF.

CDR3 in amino acids: CASSVLSSSSGANVLTF. CDR3 sequence (DNA): TGTGCCAGCAGCGTATTGTCAAGTTCCTCTGGGGCCAACGTCCTGACTTTC. J is TRBJ2-6 and V is TRBV9; D is unclear. Per germline, CDR1 SGDLS and CDR2 YYNGEE. V lost 1 base to trimming and J lost 0 bases, with 11 bases between them. CDR3 length equals 17 residues.

This clonotype was found a few times. The chain recombines TRBV6-1 with TRBJ2-7; D is ambiguous. Trimming took 6 bases from V and 3 from J, leaving 12 bases between them. The CDR3 is 13 amino acids. The germline V gene has CDR1 MNHNS and CDR2 SASEGT. As DNA, the CDR3 is TGTGCCAGCAGCCCCCGCGGCATCTACGAGCAGTACTTC. This translates into CASSPRGIYEQYF.